A single sample gave rise to the 12 T cell receptor beta chains below, sequenced in a study of Ad26.COV2.S vaccination and SARS-CoV-2 variants. Libraries were prepared by immunoSEQ multiplex PCR; TCRdb keeps only in-frame clonotypes and omits some of them. The table includes a few hundred thousand clones, around 87% detected once. As to treatment: roughly 19 received Ad26.COV2.S at low or high dose, single or two shots; about 5 received placebo; per-sample allocation not given. At day 63 after the first vaccine or placebo injection, samples were drawn. The material was peripheral blood, obtained in a trial of Ad26.COV2.S vaccine versus placebo. The receptors shown here come from a person aged 18 to 65 who received the Ad26.COV2.S COVID-19 vaccine or a placebo.

V is TRBV19 and J is TRBJ2-7, with 7 bases fitting TRBD1. J lost 3 bases, V lost 5 bases, and 16 bases had no gene match. This CDR3 contains 17 residues. CDR1 and CDR2 (germline): LNHDA, SQIVND (reference sequence). The CDR3 protein is CASSLRGPGQTFYEQYF. The CDR3 nucleotides read TGTGCCAGTAGTCTGAGGGGACCGGGACAGACATTCTACGAGCAGTACTTC.

This clone was observed a few times. The V and J genes are TRBV19 and TRBJ1-1; no clear D. Trimming stripped 5 bases from V and 2 bases from J, with 15 bases between. The CDR3 totals 15 residues. Per the germline V gene, CDR1 is LNHDA and CDR2 is SQIVND (reference sequence). The CDR3 spells CASSLVRGTNTEAFF. CDR3 nucleotides: TGTGCCAGTAGTCTGGTTCGGGGTACTAACACTGAAGCTTTCTTT.

The chain couples TRBV12-5 to TRBJ1-1; no reliable D call. V was clipped by 7 bases and J by 0 bases, with 12 bases between them. Looked up from germline, CDR1 is LGHNT and CDR2 is FRNRAP. The CDR3 loop spans 14 amino acids. The CDR3 region has the DNA TGTGCTAGTGCTCTGAGTTCCATGAACACTGAAGCTTTCTTT. Translating it yields CASALSSMNTEAFF.

The V gene is TRBV7-9, the J gene TRBJ2-5; D is uncertain. V was clipped by 3 bases and J by 4 bases, with 6 bases between them. This CDR3 contains 12 residues. Germline CDR1 reads SEHNR; CDR2 reads FQNEAQ (reference sequence). CDR3 sequence (DNA): TGTGCCAGCAGCTTCCTTGGAGAGACCCAGTACTTC. Its translation is CASSFLGETQYF.

The chain is built from TRBV5-1 and TRBJ2-2, with TRBD1 matching 7 bases. Germline-derived CDR1 and CDR2 are SGHRS and YFSETQ. Trimming removed 2 bases from V and 5 bases from J; junction bases left unmatched: 6. The CDR3 extends over 15 amino acids. CDR3 bases: TGCGCCAGCAGCTTCCACAGGGGCCCGACCGGGGAGCTGTTTTTT. This codes for CASSFHRGPTGELFF.

The chain links TRBV12-2 to TRBJ1-3. TRBV12-2 is labeled a pseudogene. This CDR3 has 14 amino acids. In DNA, the CDR3 is TGTGCGGAAAGCGGGACGGGTTTCGGAAACACCATATATTTT. This gives the protein CAESGTGFGNTIYF.

This clone has only one observation. The chain has TRBV5-1 and TRBJ2-1; tentatively, D is TRBD1 or TRBD2 (5 bases each). The V gene's germline CDR1 is SGHRS and CDR2 YFSETQ. Trimming removed 3 bases at V and 10 bases at J, with 11 bases between. The CDR3 extends over 12 amino acids. In DNA, the CDR3 is TGCGCCAGCAGCTATACCGGGACGGAGCAGTTCTTC. This gives the protein CASSYTGTEQFF.

The V and J genes are TRBV7-2 and TRBJ1-1, with a tentative D call TRBD1 (5 bases). This CDR3 contains 16 residues. V lost 1 base and J lost 0, with 12 bases in between. Germline loops: CDR1 SGHTA, CDR2 FQGNSA. The CDR3 here is CASSLVPGAVNTEAFF. In DNA form, the CDR3 reads TGTGCCAGCAGCTTAGTTCCCGGGGCGGTGAACACTGAAGCTTTCTTT.

V gene TRBV10-3 combines with J gene TRBJ2-7, with 9 bases identical to TRBD2. V gave up 0 bases and J gave up 1 base; unmatched junction bases: 4. Germline CDR1 reads ENHRY; CDR2 reads SYGVKD. The CDR3 loop spans 16 amino acids. Written as DNA, the CDR3 is TGTGCCATCAGTGAGTCCCTAGCGGGACCTTCCTACGAGCAGTACTTC. It is translated as CAISESLAGPSYEQYF.

The V gene is TRBV19, the J gene TRBJ2-1, with D perhaps given as TRBD1 or TRBD2 (5 bases each). Per germline, CDR1 LNHDA and CDR2 SQIVND (reference sequence). V lost 4 bases and J 2 bases, leaving 15 bases between the germline ends. This CDR3 has 16 residues. CDR3 protein: CASSNPPGRAYNEQFF. The CDR3 DNA sequence: TGTGCCAGTAGTAATCCCCCGGGGCGGGCCTACAATGAGCAGTTCTTC.

This clone has just a few counts. The chain carries TRBV19 and TRBJ1-1; maybe TRBD1 (5 bases). Trimming left V 2 bases short and J 1 base short, with 8 bases between. The CDR3 covers 14 residues. The germline V gene encodes CDR1 LNHDA and CDR2 SQIVND (reference sequence). In DNA form, the CDR3 reads TGTGCCAGTAGTATACAGGGCGAGAACACTGAAGCTTTCTTT. Translated, it gives CASSIQGENTEAFF.

The chain is built from TRBV6-5 and TRBJ2-7; 8 bases agree with TRBD2. Germline assignment: CDR1 MNHEY and CDR2 SVGAGI. The ends lost 0 bases at V and 3 bases at J; junction bases unmatched: 7. This CDR3 spans 16 amino acids. The CDR3: CASSYSGGTSGYEQYF. The CDR3 DNA follows: TGTGCCAGCAGTTACTCAGGGGGTACTAGCGGCTACGAGCAGTACTTC.